This T cell receptor beta chain was identified during a study of beta chain features in type 1 diabetes. Study-level findings and limits: HLA effects on TCRB rearrangement stayed unresolved here. A pattern of fewer insertions and more deletions at VDJ junctions was seen in type 1 diabetes patients. Among patients with Type 1 diabetes, TCRB CDR3s were moderately but significantly shorter in every one of the four CD4+ subsets.

CD4+ naive, central memory, regulatory and stem cell-like memory cells were sorted via CD45RO/CCR7/CD25/CD127/CD95/CD27. All of the sorted populations showed purity greater than 95%. TCRB transcripts that were expressed got sequenced, as all of the isolated RNA had been reverse transcribed. Profiled with immunoSEQ multiplex PCR; TCRdb holds only in-frame clones, not every one. The sample lists a few hundred thousand clones; around 13% were seen once. As regards this clone: Its target is unknown.

Per germline, CDR1 SGHTA and CDR2 FQGNSA. V shed 10 bases and J 3 bases; nucleotides not matched to a gene: 10. This CDR3 comprises 14 residues. The sequence derives from a young woman with type 1 diabetes. V usage is TRBV7-2 and J usage is TRBJ2-3, with 7 bases that match TRBD2. Sequencing input: naive CD4+ T cells from blood. Written as DNA, the CDR3 is TGTGCCACACACCGGGCAGCGGGGACAGATACGCAGTATTTT. This gives the protein CATHRAAGTDTQYF.